Listed below are T cell receptor beta chains from one sample, sequenced in a study of identical twins. TCRdb analysed the 5' RACE reads with MiXCR anew, one entry per CDR3 protein. The data hold around 480,000 distinct CDR3 sequences, with 14% observed a single time. The sample was also reused in another study, on yellow fever vaccine responses in identical twins.

Sequenced material: CD4+ T cells sorted from blood. These receptors came from a woman between 18 and 29 years old in good health. Both conserved end residues are part of each CDR3. The order of the fields is D gene, V gene, clone size, CDR3 length, J gene, CDR3 protein, CDR3 DNA. A D gene is named only where the DNA matches it firmly. Clone size is stated in some rows and not others, as once, few, many or a class when expanded.

.,TRBV6-5,.,13,TRBJ2-7,CASSYSLGEEQYF,TGTGCCAGCAGTTACTCGTTGGGGGAGGAGCAGTACTTC
.,TRBV20-1,.,14,TRBJ2-6,CSALGGSGANVLTF,TGCAGTGCTCTCGGGGGATCTGGGGCCAACGTCCTGACTTTC
.,TRBV3-1,.,11,TRBJ2-3,CASSQQTTQYF,TGTGCCAGCAGCCAACAGACTACGCAGTATTTT
.,TRBV20-1,few,15,TRBJ1-6,CSARLSESYNSPLHF,TGCAGTGCTAGATTGTCAGAATCCTATAATTCACCCCTCCACTTT
.,TRBV20-1,few,12,TRBJ1-2,CSAQNNDYGYTF,TGCAGTGCTCAAAACAATGACTATGGCTACACCTTC
.,TRBV12-3/TRBV12-4,few,16,TRBJ2-7,CASSFAGVGTSYEQYF,TGTGCCAGCAGTTTCGCGGGCGTCGGAACCTCCTACGAGCAGTACTTC
TRBD1,TRBV20-1,.,16,TRBJ1-6,CSARVTTGGNHSPLHF,TGCAGTGCTAGAGTGACGACAGGGGGGAATCATTCACCCCTCCACTTT
TRBD1,TRBV6-5,.,15,TRBJ1-2,CASSFRDSPNYGYTF,TGTGCCAGCAGTTTCCGGGACAGTCCTAACTATGGCTACACCTTC
.,TRBV5-1,few,14,TRBJ2-3,CASSLERRTDTQYF,TGCGCCAGCAGCTTGGAGCGACGCACAGATACGCAGTATTTT
TRBD1,TRBV20-1,few,15,TRBJ2-5,CSASPVSDRGGRGNF,TGCAGTGCTAGTCCCGTGTCTGACAGGGGGGGAAGAGGAAACTTC
.,TRBV10-3,.,15,TRBJ2-7,CAISESGRLSYEQYF,TGTGCCATCAGTGAGTCCGGAAGGCTTTCCTACGAGCAGTACTTC
.,TRBV12-3/TRBV12-4,few,13,TRBJ1-5,CASNGGQGQPQHF,TGTGCCAGCAATGGGGGTCAAGGGCAGCCCCAGCATTTT
.,TRBV12-3/TRBV12-4,many,16,TRBJ1-2,CASSLRRFRENYGYTF,TGTGCCAGCAGTTTGAGGCGGTTCAGGGAGAACTATGGCTACACCTTC
TRBD2,TRBV3-1,few,20,TRBJ2-1,CASSRLKTSGGAAVYNEQFF,TGTGCCAGCAGCCGACTTAAGACTAGCGGGGGGGCTGCGGTCTACAATGAGCAGTTCTTC
.,TRBV27,few,13,TRBJ1-2,CASSSDNFGGYTF,TGTGCCAGCAGTTCCGACAATTTCGGTGGCTACACCTTC